This T cell receptor (beta chain) was retrieved from a study of graft-versus-host responses after intestinal transplantation. Study overall: Isolated intestinal, liver-intestinal, or multivisceral transplants had been given to the recipients.

With roughly 200,000 irradiated, violet-dye-labeled stimulator cells, roughly 200,000 CFSE-labeled responder cells were plated. Sequenced by immunoSEQ multiplex PCR; TCRdb stores in-frame clones only, minus some. This table has 13,000 to 15,000 clones, around two fifths appearing once. Germline V gives CDR1 GTSNPN, CDR2 SVGIG (reference sequence). The CDR3 sequence is 13 residues long. J was trimmed by 0 bases and V by 4 bases; bases with no gene match: 2. The receptor comes from a human patient who received an intestinal transplant. The chain recombines TRBV30 with TRBJ1-1; 7 bases align to TRBD1. The sequences come from alloreactive CD8+ T cells from a mixed lymphocyte reaction culture, collected before intestinal transplant. Subset indicated: CFSE-low proliferating T cells sorted from approximately six-day pre-transplant mixed lymphocyte reaction (GvH or HvG direction). The CDR3 sequence is CAWTTGLNTEAFF. The CDR3 region has the DNA TGTGCCTGGACGACAGGGTTGAACACTGAAGCTTTCTTT.